This T cell receptor (beta chain) derives from a study of cytomegalovirus exposure and HLA in healthy donors. With 4 bases clipped from V and 3 bases from J, the junction kept 11 bases outside the gene matches. The CDR3 has 18 residues. Germline CDR1 SGDLS, CDR2 YYNGEE. Turning to this clone: Its antigen remains unidentified.

Whole-study findings and limits: Fewer N-insertions (relative to the approximately 700-donor mean) were reportedly seen in an Asian-associated ancestry cluster in a later analysis.

The PCR had 60 Vbeta and 13 Jbeta primers. Assay: immunoSEQ multiplex PCR; the TCRdb copy retains only in-frame clones and omits some. The repertoire holds some 170,000 clones, with less than 80% as singletons. This clonotype was sampled from a man aged 35 to 55 in good health and CMV-seronegative. This chain uses TRBV9 with TRBJ2-6, with 9 positions matching TRBD1. Sequencing was carried out using PBMCs. The CDR3 reads CASSFDRGGLGGANVLTF. The CDR3 DNA reads TGTGCCAGCAGCTTCGACAGGGGGGGATTGGGTGGGGCCAACGTCCTGACTTTC.